These 4 T cell receptor beta chains were sequenced from one sample in a study of T cells in Graves' hyperthyroidism and ophthalmopathy. RNA transcripts were the template for amplifying TCR beta CDR3 regions. Researchers ran a first-round RT-PCR on the TCR CDR3 using the HTBI primer set. One entry per CDR3 protein, called by TCRdb with MiXCR from the multiplex PCR reads. The sample includes roughly 380,000 distinct CDR3 sequences, 15% to 20% of them seen just once. The sequencing sample was made of blood. Every receptor here comes from a woman aged 18 to 35 with Graves' hyperthyroidism.

The chain couples TRBV19 to TRBJ2-7; TRBD1 aligns across 8 bases. The V segment lost 6 bases and the J segment 2 bases; nucleotides outside the gene matches: 3. Germline V gene sequence: CDR1 LNHDA, CDR2 SQIVND (reference sequence). The CDR3 runs to 13 residues. The CDR3 loop reads CASRTQGAYEQYF. CDR3 nucleotides: TGTGCCAGTAGAACACAGGGGGCCTACGAGCAGTACTTC.

Turning to this clonotype: A read error may explain this, as a much larger clone is one base away. The chain combines TRBV12-3 or TRBV12-4 with TRBJ2-2; 9 nucleotides align to TRBD2. This CDR3 is 14 amino acids long. The J segment lost 4 bases and the V segment lost 5 bases, leaving 2 bases of the junction unmatched. In nucleotides, the CDR3 is TGTGCCAGCAGTCTTAGCGGGAGCACCGGGGAGCTGTTTTTT. Its protein is CASSLSGSTGELFF.

This clonotype was detected ten times or more. This sequence joins TRBV19 and TRBJ1-2, with D unresolved. The ends were cut back, 6 bases at V and 8 bases at J, with 13 bases in the middle. CDR1 LNHDA and CDR2 SQIVND come from the germline V gene (reference sequence). The CDR3 extends over 12 amino acids. CDR3 residues: CASSPPRGGYTF. The CDR3 bases are TGTGCCAGTAGCCCACCCCGGGGAGGCTACACCTTC.

The table lists this clonotype with many counts. The chain employs TRBV6-5 and TRBJ2-2; 9 bases are shared with TRBD1. CDR3 length: 16 amino acids. The germline gives CDR1 MNHEY, CDR2 SVGAGI. J lost 3 bases, V lost 1 base, and 3 bases had no gene match. CDR3 amino acids: CASSYLGQGHTGELFF. The DNA of the CDR3 is TGTGCCAGCAGTTACTTAGGACAGGGGCACACCGGGGAGCTGTTTTTT.